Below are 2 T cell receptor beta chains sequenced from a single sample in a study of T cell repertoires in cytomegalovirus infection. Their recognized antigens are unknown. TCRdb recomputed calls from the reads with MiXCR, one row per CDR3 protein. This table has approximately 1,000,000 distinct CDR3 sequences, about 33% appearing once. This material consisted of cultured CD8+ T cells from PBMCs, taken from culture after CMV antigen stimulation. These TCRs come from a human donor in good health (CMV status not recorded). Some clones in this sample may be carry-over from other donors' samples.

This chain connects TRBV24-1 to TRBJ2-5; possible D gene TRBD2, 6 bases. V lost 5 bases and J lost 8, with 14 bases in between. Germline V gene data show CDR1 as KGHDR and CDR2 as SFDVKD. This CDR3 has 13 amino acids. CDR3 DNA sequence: TGTGCCACCAGTGGAAAACAGGCGGGAACCCAGTACTTC. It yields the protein CATSGKQAGTQYF.

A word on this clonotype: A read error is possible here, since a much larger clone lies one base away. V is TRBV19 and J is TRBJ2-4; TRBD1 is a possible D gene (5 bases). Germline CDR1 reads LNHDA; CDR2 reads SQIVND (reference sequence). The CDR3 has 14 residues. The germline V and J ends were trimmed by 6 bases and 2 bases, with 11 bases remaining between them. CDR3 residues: CASSSPGTKNIQYF. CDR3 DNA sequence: TGTGCCAGTAGCTCCCCAGGGACCAAAAACATTCAGTACTTC.